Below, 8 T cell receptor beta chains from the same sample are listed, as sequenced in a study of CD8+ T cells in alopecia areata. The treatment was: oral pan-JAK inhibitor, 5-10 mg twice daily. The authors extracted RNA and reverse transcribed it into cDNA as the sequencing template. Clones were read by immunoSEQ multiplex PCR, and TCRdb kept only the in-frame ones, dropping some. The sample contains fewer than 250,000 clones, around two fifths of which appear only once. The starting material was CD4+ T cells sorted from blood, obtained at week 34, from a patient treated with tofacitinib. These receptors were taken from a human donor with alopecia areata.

CDR3 coding DNA: TGCGCCAGCAGCACATTACAGGGTCGCACTAATGAAAAACTGTTTTTT. Protein: CASSTLQGRTNEKLFF. The chain combines TRBV4-1 with TRBJ1-4; perhaps TRBD1 as D (6 bases). CDR1 and CDR2 from the germline V gene are MGHRA and YSYEKL. The CDR3 has 16 residues. V gave up 5 bases and J gave up 2 bases, with 15 bases separating them.

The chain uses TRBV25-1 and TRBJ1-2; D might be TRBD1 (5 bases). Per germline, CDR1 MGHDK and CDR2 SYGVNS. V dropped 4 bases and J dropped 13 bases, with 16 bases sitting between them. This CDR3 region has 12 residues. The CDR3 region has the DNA TGTGCCAGCAGTGGGCCTCGTACGGGGGTCACCTTC. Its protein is CASSGPRTGVTF.

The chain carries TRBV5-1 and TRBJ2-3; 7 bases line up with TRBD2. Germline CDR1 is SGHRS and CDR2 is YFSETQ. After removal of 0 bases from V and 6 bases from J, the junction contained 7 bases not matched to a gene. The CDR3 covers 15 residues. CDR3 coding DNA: TGCGCCAGCAGCTTGGTTGCGGGGGAAGCTGATACGCAGTATTTT. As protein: CASSLVAGEADTQYF.

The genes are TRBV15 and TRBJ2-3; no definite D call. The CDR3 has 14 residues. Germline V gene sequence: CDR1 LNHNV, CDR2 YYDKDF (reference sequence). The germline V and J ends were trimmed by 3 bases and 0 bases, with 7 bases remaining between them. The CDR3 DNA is TGTGCCACCAGCAGCGAGTTAAGCACAGATACGCAGTATTTT. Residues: CATSSELSTDTQYF. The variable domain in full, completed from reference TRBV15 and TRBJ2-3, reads DAMVIQNPRYQVTQFGKPVTLSCSQTLNHNVMYWYQQKSSQAPKLLFHYYDKDFNNEADTPDNFQSRRPNTSFCFLDIRSPGLGDTAMYLCATSSELSTDTQYFGPGTRLTVL.

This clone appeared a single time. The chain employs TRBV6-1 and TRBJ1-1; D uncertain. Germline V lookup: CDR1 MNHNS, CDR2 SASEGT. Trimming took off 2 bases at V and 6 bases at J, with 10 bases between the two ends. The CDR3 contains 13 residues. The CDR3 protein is CASSEWAEAEAFF. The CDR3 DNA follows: TGTGCCAGCAGTGAATGGGCCGAGGCTGAAGCTTTCTTT.

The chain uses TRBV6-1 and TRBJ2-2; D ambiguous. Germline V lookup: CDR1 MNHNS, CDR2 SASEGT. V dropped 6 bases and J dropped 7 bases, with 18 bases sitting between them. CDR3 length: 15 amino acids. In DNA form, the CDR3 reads TGTGCCAGCAGCAGGACGACCGTCCAAGGCGGGGAGCTGTTTTTT. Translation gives CASSRTTVQGGELFF.

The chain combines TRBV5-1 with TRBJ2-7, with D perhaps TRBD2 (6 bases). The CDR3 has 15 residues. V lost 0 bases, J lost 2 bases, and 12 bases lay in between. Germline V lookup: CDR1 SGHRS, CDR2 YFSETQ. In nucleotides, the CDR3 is TGCGCCAGCAGCTTGGGTTTCGGCGGGGCCTACGAGCAGTACTTC. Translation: CASSLGFGGAYEQYF.

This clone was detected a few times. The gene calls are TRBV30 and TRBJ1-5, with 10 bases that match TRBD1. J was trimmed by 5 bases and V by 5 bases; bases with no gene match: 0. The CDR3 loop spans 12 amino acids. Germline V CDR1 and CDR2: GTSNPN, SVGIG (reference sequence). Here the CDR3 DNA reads TGTGCCTGGGGACAGGGGGATCAGCCCCAGCATTTT. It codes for CAWGQGDQPQHF.